This T cell receptor (beta chain) came from a study of T-cell memory formation after mild COVID-19. Study in general: TCR clusters were mostly confined to one donor each. Findings of the study overall: Specificity for SARS-CoV-2 was not confirmed among the second-wave clones peaking on day 37. Clones shrinking from day 15 to 85 showed even CD4/CD8 mixes; later expanders tilted CD4+.

TCRdb re-called the 5' RACE reads with MiXCR, one entry per CDR3 protein. The table lists 550,000 to 600,000 distinct CDR3 sequences, around 15% of them singletons. This clonotype has just a few counts. The antigen remains undetermined. The CDR3 covers 15 residues. V shed 0 bases and J shed 5 bases, with 13 bases lying between them. CDR1 and CDR2 from the germline V gene are MGHRA and YSYEKL. The gene calls are TRBV4-1 and TRBJ1-1, with D hard to call. The sequence was obtained from an adult woman who had mild COVID-19 (a few samples of this study predate the infection). Cell type and time point are not known. Sequenced material: PBMCs or a T cell subset sorted from them (not recorded which). The CDR3 DNA is TGCGCCAGCAGCCAAGAACGGGTGAGGATAACTGAAGCTTTCTTT. Translation: CASSQERVRITEAFF.